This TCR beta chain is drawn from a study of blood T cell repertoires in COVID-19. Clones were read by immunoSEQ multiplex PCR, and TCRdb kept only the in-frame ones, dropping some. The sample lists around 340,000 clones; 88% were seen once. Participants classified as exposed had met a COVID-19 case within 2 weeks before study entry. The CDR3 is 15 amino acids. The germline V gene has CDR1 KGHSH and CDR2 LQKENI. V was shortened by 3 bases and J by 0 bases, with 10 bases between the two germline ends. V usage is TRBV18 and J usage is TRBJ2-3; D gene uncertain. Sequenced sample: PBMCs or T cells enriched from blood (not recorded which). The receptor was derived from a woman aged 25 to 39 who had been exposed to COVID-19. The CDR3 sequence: CASSPLRSSTDTQYF. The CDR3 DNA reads TGTGCCAGCTCACCTCTCAGATCGAGCACAGATACGCAGTATTTT.